The clone carrying this T cell receptor beta chain was observed a single time. Its antigen is undetermined. The record originates from a study of T cells in localized non-small cell lung cancer. Study observations and caveats: Researchers found a median about 53 of the top 100 tumor clones in adjacent lung. Multi-region tumor sequencing was not done, so intratumor heterogeneity could not be excluded.

Sequencing used immunoSEQ multiplex PCR; TCRdb keeps in-frame clones, though not all of them. Found here are roughly 66,000 clones, almost 90% of them singletons; the top ten hold under 2.5%. This CDR3 is 15 amino acids long. Germline trimming cut 6 bases from V and 1 base from J; bases unmatched to any gene: 4. Germline V gene sequence: CDR1 LGHNA, CDR2 YNFKEQ. This receptor was taken from a woman aged 35 to 70 with stage I lung adenocarcinoma. The sample was peripheral blood, taken before any cancer treatment. This chain connects TRBV4-2 to TRBJ2-3, with 10 bases identical to TRBD1. The CDR3 spells CASRLGTGGTDTQYF. The DNA of the CDR3 is TGTGCCAGCAGGCTAGGGACAGGGGGCACAGATACGCAGTATTTT.